This TCR beta chain was captured in a study of cytomegalovirus exposure and HLA in healthy donors. Study-wide points: Further analysis, carried out later, found HLA-associated TCR beta chains more clonally expanded than equally common other chains. Cytomegalovirus association was listed for approximately 150 TCR beta chains. Exclusion as indistinguishable affected some V segments, including TRBV6-2 and TRBV6-3.

In the case of this clone: What it binds is unknown.

Deletions cut 1 base from V and 5 bases from J, with 12 bases between. Germline V gene lookup returns CDR1 LNHNV and CDR2 YYDKDF (reference sequence). The CDR3 has 15 amino acids. The PCR made use of 60 Vbeta and 13 Jbeta primers. Assay: immunoSEQ multiplex PCR; the TCRdb copy retains only in-frame clones and omits some. The sample records 130,000 to 150,000 clones, 82% being singletons. The sequence derives from a woman aged 60-75 years in good health and CMV-seropositive. J is TRBJ1-5 and V is TRBV15; D is perhaps TRBD1 (6 bases). The source material was PBMCs. The CDR3: CATSRVANRDQPQHF. DNA of the CDR3: TGTGCCACCAGCAGAGTGGCGAACAGGGATCAGCCCCAGCATTTT.